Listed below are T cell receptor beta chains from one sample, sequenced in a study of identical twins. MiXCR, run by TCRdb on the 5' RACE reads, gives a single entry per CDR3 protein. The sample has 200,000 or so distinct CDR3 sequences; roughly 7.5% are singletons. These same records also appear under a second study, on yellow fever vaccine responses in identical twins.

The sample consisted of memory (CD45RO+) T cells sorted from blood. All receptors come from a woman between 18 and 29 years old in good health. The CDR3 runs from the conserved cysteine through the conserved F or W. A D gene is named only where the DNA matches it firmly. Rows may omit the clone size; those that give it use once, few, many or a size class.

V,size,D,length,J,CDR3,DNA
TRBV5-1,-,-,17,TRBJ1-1,CASSLKGGDRVNTEAFF,TGCGCCAGCAGCTTGAAGGGAGGGGACCGTGTGAACACTGAAGCTTTCTTT
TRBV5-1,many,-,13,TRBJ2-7,CASSLEGAYEQYF,TGCGCCAGCAGTCTGGAGGGGGCCTACGAGCAGTACTTC
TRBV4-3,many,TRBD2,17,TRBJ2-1,CASSQDRRLAGMNEQFF,TGCGCCAGCAGCCAAGATCGTCGTCTAGCGGGAATGAATGAGCAGTTCTTC
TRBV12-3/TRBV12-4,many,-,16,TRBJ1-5,CASSTSQGKGGQPQHF,TGTGCCAGCAGCACCTCTCAGGGGAAAGGGGGGCAGCCCCAGCATTTT
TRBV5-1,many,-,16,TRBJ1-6,CASSIGQSSYNSPLHF,TGCGCCAGCAGCATAGGACAGAGCTCCTATAATTCACCCCTCCACTTT
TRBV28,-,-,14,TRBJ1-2,CASSRAGSNYGYTF,TGTGCCAGCAGTCGCGCAGGGAGTAACTATGGCTACACCTTC
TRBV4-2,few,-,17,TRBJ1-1,CASSQGGSRQENTEAFF,TGTGCCAGCAGCCAGGGGGGGAGCCGCCAAGAGAACACTGAAGCTTTCTTT
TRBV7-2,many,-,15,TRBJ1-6,CASSLGRGRTSPLHF,TGTGCCAGCAGCTTAGGGAGGGGGAGGACTTCACCCCTCCACTTT
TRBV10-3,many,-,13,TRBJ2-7,CAIISDNSYEQYF,TGTGCCATCATTTCGGACAACTCCTACGAGCAGTACTTC
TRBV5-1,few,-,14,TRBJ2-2,CASSQRTNTGELFF,TGCGCCAGCAGCCAGCGGACGAACACCGGGGAGCTGTTTTTT
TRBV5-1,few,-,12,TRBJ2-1,CASGLGGNEQFF,TGCGCCAGCGGCCTTGGGGGGAATGAGCAGTTCTTC